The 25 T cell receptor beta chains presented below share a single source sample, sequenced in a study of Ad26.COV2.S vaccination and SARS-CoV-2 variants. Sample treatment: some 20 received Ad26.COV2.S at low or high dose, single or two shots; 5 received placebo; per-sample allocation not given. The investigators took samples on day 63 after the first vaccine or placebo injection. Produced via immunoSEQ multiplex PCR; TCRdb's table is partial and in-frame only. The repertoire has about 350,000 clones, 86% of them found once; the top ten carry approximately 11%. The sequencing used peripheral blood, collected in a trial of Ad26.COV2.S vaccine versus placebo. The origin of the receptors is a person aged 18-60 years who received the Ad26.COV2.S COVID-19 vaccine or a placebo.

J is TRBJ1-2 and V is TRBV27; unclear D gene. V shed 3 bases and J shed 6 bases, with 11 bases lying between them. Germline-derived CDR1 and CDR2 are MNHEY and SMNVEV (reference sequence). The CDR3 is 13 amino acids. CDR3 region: CASSFGSGDGYTF. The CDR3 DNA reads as TGTGCCAGCAGTTTTGGAAGTGGGGATGGCTACACCTTC.

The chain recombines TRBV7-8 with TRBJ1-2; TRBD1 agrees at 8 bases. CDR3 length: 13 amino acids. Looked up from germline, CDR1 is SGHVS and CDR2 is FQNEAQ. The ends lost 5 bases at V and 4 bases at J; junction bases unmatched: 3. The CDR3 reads CASSRDRGYGYTF. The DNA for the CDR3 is TGTGCCAGCAGCCGTGACAGGGGCTATGGCTACACCTTC. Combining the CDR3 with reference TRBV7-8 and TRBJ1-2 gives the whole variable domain GAGVSQSPRYKVAKRGQDVALRCDPISGHVSLFWYQQALGQGPEFLTYFQNEAQLDKSGLPSDRFFAERPEGSVSTLKIQRTQQEDSAVYLCASSRDRGYGYTFGSGTRLTVV.

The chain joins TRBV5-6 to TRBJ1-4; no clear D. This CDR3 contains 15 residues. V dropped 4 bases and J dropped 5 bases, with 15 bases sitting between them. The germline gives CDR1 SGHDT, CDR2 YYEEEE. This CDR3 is CASSAMRGLNEKLFF. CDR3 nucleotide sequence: TGTGCCAGCAGCGCTATGCGGGGTTTGAATGAAAAACTGTTTTTT.

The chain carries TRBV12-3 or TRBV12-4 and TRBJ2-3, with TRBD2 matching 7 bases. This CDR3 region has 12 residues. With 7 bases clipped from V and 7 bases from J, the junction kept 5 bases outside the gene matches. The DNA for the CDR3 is TGTGCCAGCAACCCAGCGGGGTATACGCAGTATTTT. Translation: CASNPAGYTQYF.

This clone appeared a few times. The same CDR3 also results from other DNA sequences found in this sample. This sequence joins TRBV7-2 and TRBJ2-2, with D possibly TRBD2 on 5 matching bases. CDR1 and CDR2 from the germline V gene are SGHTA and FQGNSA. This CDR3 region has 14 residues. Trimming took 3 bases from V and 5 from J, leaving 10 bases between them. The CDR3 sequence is CASSFGGGTGELFF. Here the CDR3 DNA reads TGTGCCAGCAGCTTCGGTGGCGGGACCGGGGAGCTGTTTTTT. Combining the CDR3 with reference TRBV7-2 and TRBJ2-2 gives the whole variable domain GAGVSQSPSNKVTEKGKDVELRCDPISGHTALYWYRQSLGQGLEFLIYFQGNSAPDKSGLPSDRFSAERTGGSVSTLTIQRTQQEDSAVYLCASSFGGGTGELFFGEGSRLTVL.

This CDR3 is CASSGNSPLHF. CDR3 coding DNA: TGTGCCAGCAGTGGTAATTCACCCCTCCACTTT. The chain employs TRBV12-3 or TRBV12-4 and TRBJ1-6; D remains ambiguous. Trimming left V 5 bases short and J 6 bases short, with 2 bases between. The CDR3 loop spans 11 amino acids.

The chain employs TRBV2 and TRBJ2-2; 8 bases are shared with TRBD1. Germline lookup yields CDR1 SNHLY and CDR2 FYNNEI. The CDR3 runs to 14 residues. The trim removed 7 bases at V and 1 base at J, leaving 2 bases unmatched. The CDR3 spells CASTGQVNTGELFF. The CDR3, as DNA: TGTGCCAGCACGGGACAGGTGAACACCGGGGAGCTGTTTTTT. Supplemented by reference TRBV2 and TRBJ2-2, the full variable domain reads EPEVTQTPSHQVTQMGQEVILRCVPISNHLYFYWYRQILGQKVEFLVSFYNNEISEKSEIFDDQFSVERPDGSNFTLKIRSTKLEDSAMYFCASTGQVNTGELFFGEGSRLTVL.

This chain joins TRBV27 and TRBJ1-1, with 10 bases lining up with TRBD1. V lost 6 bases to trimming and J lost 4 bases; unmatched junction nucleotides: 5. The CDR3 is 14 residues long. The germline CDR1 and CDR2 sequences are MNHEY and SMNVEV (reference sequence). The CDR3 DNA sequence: TGTGCCAGCAGCGACAGGGGGCTGGGCACTGAAGCTTTCTTT. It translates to CASSDRGLGTEAFF.

The CDR3 spells CASSDLSGFSYNEQFF. In nucleotides, the CDR3 is TGTGCCAGTAGTGACCTTAGCGGGTTTTCCTACAATGAGCAGTTCTTC. The V and J genes are TRBV19 and TRBJ2-1, with 7 nucleotides matching TRBD2. CDR1 and CDR2 from the germline V gene are LNHDA and SQIVND (reference sequence). Trimming took 5 bases from V and 1 from J; bases not matched to a gene: 8. CDR3 size: 16 residues.

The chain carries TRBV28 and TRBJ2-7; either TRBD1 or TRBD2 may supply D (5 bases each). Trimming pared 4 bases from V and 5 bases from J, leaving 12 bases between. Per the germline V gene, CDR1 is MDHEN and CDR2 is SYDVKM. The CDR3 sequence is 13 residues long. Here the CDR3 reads CASSWGWSDEQYF. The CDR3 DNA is TGTGCCAGCAGTTGGGGGTGGTCGGACGAGCAGTACTTC.

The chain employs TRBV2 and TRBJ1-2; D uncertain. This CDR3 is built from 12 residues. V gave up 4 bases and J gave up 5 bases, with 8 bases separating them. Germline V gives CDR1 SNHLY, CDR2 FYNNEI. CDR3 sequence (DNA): TGTGCCAGCAGTGTTACAGCTTATGGCTACACCTTC. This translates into CASSVTAYGYTF.

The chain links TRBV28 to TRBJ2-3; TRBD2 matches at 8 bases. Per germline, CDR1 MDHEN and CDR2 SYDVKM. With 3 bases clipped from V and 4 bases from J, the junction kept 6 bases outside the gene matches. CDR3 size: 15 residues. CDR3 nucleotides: TGTGCCAGCAGTTTTAGTCGGGGGGGCCCAGATACGCAGTATTTT. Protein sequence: CASSFSRGGPDTQYF.

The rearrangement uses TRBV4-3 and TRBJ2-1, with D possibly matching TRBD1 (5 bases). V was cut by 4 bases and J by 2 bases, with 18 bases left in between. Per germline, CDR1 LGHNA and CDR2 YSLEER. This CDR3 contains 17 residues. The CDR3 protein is CASSRQGVGSPYNEQFF. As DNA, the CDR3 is TGCGCCAGCAGCCGCCAAGGGGTCGGTAGCCCCTACAATGAGCAGTTCTTC.

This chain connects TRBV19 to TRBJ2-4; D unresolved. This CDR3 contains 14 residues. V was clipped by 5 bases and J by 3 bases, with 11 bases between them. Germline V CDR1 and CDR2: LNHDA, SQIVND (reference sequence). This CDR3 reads CASSFREGKNIQYF. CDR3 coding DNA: TGTGCCAGTAGTTTTAGGGAAGGCAAAAACATTCAGTACTTC.

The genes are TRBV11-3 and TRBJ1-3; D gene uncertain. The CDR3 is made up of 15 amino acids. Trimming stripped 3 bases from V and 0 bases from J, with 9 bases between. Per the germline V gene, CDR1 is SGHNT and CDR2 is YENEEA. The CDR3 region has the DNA TGTGCCAGCAGCTTCTCGGCAGGCTCTGGAAACACCATATATTTT. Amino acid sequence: CASSFSAGSGNTIYF.

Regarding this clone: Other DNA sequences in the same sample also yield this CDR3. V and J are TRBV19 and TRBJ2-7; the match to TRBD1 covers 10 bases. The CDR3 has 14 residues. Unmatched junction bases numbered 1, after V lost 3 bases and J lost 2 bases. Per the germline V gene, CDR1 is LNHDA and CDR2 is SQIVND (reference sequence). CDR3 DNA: TGTGCCAGTAGTATGGGGACAGGGGCCTACGAGCAGTACTTC. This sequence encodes CASSMGTGAYEQYF.

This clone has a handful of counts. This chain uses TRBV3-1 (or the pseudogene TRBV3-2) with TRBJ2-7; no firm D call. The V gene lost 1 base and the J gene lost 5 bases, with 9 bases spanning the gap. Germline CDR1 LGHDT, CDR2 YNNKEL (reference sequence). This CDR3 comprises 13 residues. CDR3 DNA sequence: TGTGCCAGCAGCCAAGCTGGGCTCCACGAGCAGTACTTC. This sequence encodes CASSQAGLHEQYF.

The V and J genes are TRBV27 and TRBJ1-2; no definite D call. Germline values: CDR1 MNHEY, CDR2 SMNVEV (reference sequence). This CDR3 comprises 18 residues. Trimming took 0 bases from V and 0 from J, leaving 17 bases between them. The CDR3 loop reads CASSLSLRTARANYGYTF. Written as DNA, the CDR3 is TGTGCCAGCAGTTTATCTTTGAGGACGGCAAGAGCTAACTATGGCTACACCTTC.

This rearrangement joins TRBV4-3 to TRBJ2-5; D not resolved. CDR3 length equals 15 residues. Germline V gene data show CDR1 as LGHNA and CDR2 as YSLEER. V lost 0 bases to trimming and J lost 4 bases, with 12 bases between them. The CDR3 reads CASSQDWAGTETQYF. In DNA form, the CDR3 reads TGCGCCAGCAGCCAAGATTGGGCAGGAACAGAGACCCAGTACTTC.

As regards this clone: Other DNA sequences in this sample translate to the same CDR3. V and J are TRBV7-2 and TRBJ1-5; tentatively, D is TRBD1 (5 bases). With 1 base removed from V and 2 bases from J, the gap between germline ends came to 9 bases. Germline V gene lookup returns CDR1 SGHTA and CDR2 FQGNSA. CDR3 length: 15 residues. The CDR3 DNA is TGTGCCAGCAGCTTAGGGGGGGTGGGCAATCAGCCCCAGCATTTT. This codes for CASSLGGVGNQPQHF.

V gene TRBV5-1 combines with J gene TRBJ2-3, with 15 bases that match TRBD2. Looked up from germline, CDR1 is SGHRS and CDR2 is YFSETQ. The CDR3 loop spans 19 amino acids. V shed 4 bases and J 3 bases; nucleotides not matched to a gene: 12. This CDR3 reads CASSLTGTSGGLVTDTQYF. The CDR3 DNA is TGCGCCAGCAGCCTGACCGGGACTAGCGGGGGGTTGGTAACAGATACGCAGTATTTT.

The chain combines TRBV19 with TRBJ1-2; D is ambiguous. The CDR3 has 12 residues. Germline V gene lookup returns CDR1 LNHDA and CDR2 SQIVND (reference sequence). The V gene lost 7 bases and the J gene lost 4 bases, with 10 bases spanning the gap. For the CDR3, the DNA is TGTGCCAGTACCCCCTCCGGCTATGGCTACACCTTC. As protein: CASTPSGYGYTF.

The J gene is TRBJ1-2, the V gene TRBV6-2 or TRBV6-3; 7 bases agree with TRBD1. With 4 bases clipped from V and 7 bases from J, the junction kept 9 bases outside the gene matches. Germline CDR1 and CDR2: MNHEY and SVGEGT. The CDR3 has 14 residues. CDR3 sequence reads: CASSFPTGRGGYTF. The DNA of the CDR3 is TGTGCCAGCAGTTTCCCGACAGGGCGCGGTGGCTACACCTTC.

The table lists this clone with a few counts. The CDR3 nucleotides are TGTGCCAGTAGTATGTGGGGCAGGGGGAACACCGGGGAGCTGTTTTTT. Its protein is CASSMWGRGNTGELFF. This sequence joins TRBV19 and TRBJ2-2; perhaps TRBD1 as D (6 bases). Germline-derived CDR1 and CDR2 are LNHDA and SQIVND (reference sequence). CDR3 size: 16 residues. Trimming cost V 3 bases and J 1 base, with 12 bases left between them.

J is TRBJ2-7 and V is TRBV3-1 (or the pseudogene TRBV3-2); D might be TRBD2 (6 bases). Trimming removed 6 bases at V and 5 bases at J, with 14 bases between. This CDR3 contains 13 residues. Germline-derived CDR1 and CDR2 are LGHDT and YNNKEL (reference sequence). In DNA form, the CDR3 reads TGTGCCAGCAGATCCTGGGGAGGCAACGAGCAGTACTTC. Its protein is CASRSWGGNEQYF.